This T cell receptor (beta chain) was obtained from a study of shared clonotypes between healthy human individuals. Study-wide results and limits: The authors expected sequencing depth to affect clonotype sharing among donors. Clonotypes shared by all four sorted-subset donors had higher generation probabilities than non-shared clonotypes.

Execution of the assay was at deep level. DNA at 200 ng, tens of thousands of T cell genomes, went into sorted-subset replicate PCRs. Profiling relied on immunoSEQ multiplex PCR, and the TCRdb table lists in-frame clones only, not all of them. The table shows 1.6 million or so clones, with around 97% occurring only once. A word on this clone: Its matching antigen is unknown.

Germline CDR1 SGHAT, CDR2 FQNNGV. The V gene lost 2 bases and the J gene lost 3 bases, with 13 bases spanning the gap. CDR3 length equals 16 residues. The source of this sequence is a young man in good health. The sequencing sample was made of naive CD4+ T cells sorted from blood. The subset is: CD45RA+ positively selected. The J gene is TRBJ2-2, the V gene TRBV11-2; D ambiguous. The CDR3 DNA is TGTGCCAGCAGCTTAACTTTGCCCCGGGACACCGGGGAGCTGTTTTTT. It is translated as CASSLTLPRDTGELFF.